The 7 T cell receptor beta chains below come from one sample, sequenced in a study of T-cell memory formation after mild COVID-19. One entry per CDR3 protein, called by TCRdb with MiXCR from the 5' RACE reads. The sample consists of over 300,000 distinct CDR3 sequences, approximately 22% of them appearing once. The sequencing sample was made of PBMCs or a T cell subset sorted from them (not recorded which). These TCRs come from a man aged 18 to 30 who had mild COVID-19 (a few samples of this study predate the infection). Cell type and time point are not known.

In its sample, this clonotype was seen a few times. One junction end does not reproduce the germline sequence, and a read error may be involved. The chain employs TRBV7-7 and TRBJ2-5, with a weak D call TRBD1 (6 bases). The germline CDR1 and CDR2 sequences are SSHAT and FNYEAQ (reference sequence). The CDR3 loop spans 15 amino acids. In nucleotides, the CDR3 is TGTGCTAGCAGCCGCAACTATCAGGGGCGGGAGACCCAGTACTTC. This encodes CASSRNYQGRETQYF.

The chain is built from TRBV11-2 and TRBJ1-1; D is unresolved. CDR1 SGHAT and CDR2 FQNNGV come from the germline V gene. V lost 2 bases and J 3 bases, leaving 13 bases between the germline ends. The CDR3 covers 15 residues. The CDR3: CASSLNPTTYTEAFF. The DNA of the CDR3 is TGTGCCAGCAGCTTAAACCCCACAACGTACACTGAAGCTTTCTTT.

This clonotype was counted only a few times. This sequence joins TRBV27 and TRBJ2-2; TRBD2 agrees at 8 bases. CDR1 is MNHEY, CDR2 SMNVEV, per germline (reference sequence). CDR3 length: 18 amino acids. Trimming took 2 bases from V and 3 from J; bases not matched to a gene: 11. CDR3 loop: CASSLDPPRGGYTGELFF. The DNA of the CDR3 is TGTGCCAGCAGTTTAGATCCCCCTCGCGGGGGGTACACCGGGGAGCTGTTTTTT.

This clonotype occurred many times. The chain uses TRBV5-1 and TRBJ2-7, with 9 bases that match TRBD2. Germline V lookup: CDR1 SGHRS, CDR2 YFSETQ. The CDR3 totals 15 residues. The V gene end was trimmed by 3 bases and the J gene end by 3 bases; junction bases not matched to a gene: 7. The CDR3 here is CASSWDSGGSYEQYF. The CDR3 coding sequence is TGCGCCAGCAGCTGGGATAGCGGGGGCAGCTACGAGCAGTACTTC.

This clonotype was seen a few times. The gene calls are TRBV7-3 and TRBJ1-1; 7 positions agree with TRBD1. The CDR3 extends over 15 amino acids. Germline-derived CDR1 and CDR2 are SGHTA and FQGTGA. The V segment lost 5 bases and the J segment 3 bases; nucleotides outside the gene matches: 9. The CDR3 here is CASSPRRQGYTEAFF. CDR3 sequence (DNA): TGTGCCAGCAGCCCACGCCGACAGGGTTACACTGAAGCTTTCTTT.

The chain couples TRBV7-3 to TRBJ2-1; 12 bases are shared with TRBD2. This CDR3 is 15 amino acids long. The V and J ends lost 5 bases and 7 bases, in that order; junction bases with no gene match: 6. Germline V CDR1 and CDR2: SGHTA, FQGTGA. CDR3 coding DNA: TGTGCCAGCAGCCGCAGACTAGCGGGGGATAATGAGCAGTTCTTC. It encodes CASSRRLAGDNEQFF.

J is TRBJ2-3 and V is TRBV9; D is unresolved. The germline V gene has CDR1 SGDLS and CDR2 YYNGEE. CDR3 size: 13 residues. The V end was cut by 1 base, the J end by 2 bases, with 5 bases between. CDR3 sequence reads: CASSVSNTDTQYF. In DNA, the CDR3 is TGTGCCAGCAGCGTATCCAACACAGATACGCAGTATTTT.